The source of this T cell receptor (beta chain) is a study of blood T cell repertoires in COVID-19. About the study: PBMCs, B-cell-depleted T cells, or T cells were the source of the cDNA or gDNA that made up the material.

TCRdb's table, derived via immunoSEQ multiplex PCR, lists solely in-frame clones and lacks some. The sample lists 150,000 to 200,000 clones, approximately 80% occurring once. Cohort placement rested on clinical history that participants reported themselves. Recovery meant two consecutive negative NP/OP PCR tests, professional clearance, or resolved symptoms. The CDR3 is 16 amino acids. V was clipped by 1 base and J by 4 bases; unmatched bases: 6. Germline CDR1 is SGHTA and CDR2 is FQGNSA. This TCR came from a man aged 50 or older who had recovered from COVID-19. The chain uses TRBV7-2 and TRBJ1-5, with 8 bases that match TRBD1. Sequenced material: PBMCs or T cells enriched from blood (not recorded which). CDR3 protein: CASSLGYRGANQPQHF. DNA for the CDR3: TGTGCCAGCAGCTTAGGATACAGGGGGGCGAATCAGCCCCAGCATTTT.